Below are 2 T cell receptor beta chains sequenced from a single sample in a study of response to subunit inactivated influenza vaccine. Using its own MiXCR run on the RT-PCR reads, TCRdb lists one record per CDR3 protein. Counted here are just over 300,000 distinct CDR3 sequences, 20% to 25% occurring once; the ten biggest clones make up 10%. The source was PBMCs from blood, collected 21 months after vaccination. The receptors here all came from a man between 50 and 75 years old who received an inactivated influenza vaccine.

This clonotype has more than one count but fewer than ten. Written as DNA, the CDR3 is TGCGCCAGCAGCCAGGGGGTAGTCCAGGGAACTGAAGCTTTCTTT. Translated, it gives CASSQGVVQGTEAFF. The chain employs TRBV4-3 and TRBJ1-1; TRBD1 might be the D (5 bases). This CDR3 contains 15 residues. Deletions cut 3 bases from V and 5 bases from J, with 16 bases between. CDR1 is LGHNA, CDR2 YSLEER, per germline.

This clonotype was observed a few times. The V gene is TRBV6-5, the J gene TRBJ2-1; 7 bases line up with TRBD2. V gave up 0 bases and J gave up 0 bases; unmatched junction bases: 2. Looked up from germline, CDR1 is MNHEY and CDR2 is SVGAGI. This CDR3 has 16 residues. The CDR3 DNA is TGTGCCAGCAGTTACTCTGGCGGGAGCTCCTACAATGAGCAGTTCTTC. As protein: CASSYSGGSSYNEQFF.